The clone carrying this T cell receptor (beta chain) showed up just a few times. Its antigen is not identified. These data belong to a study of post-analysis software for immune sequencing data. Study-level information: Patients with relapsing-remitting, secondary progressive and progressive-relapsing multiple sclerosis courses were all represented. Findings and limits, study-wide: About five TRBV segments occurring more often in patients than controls included TRBV5-6, TRBV5-1 and TRBV20-1. Clustering by F measure revealed strong co-clustering among samples prepared together in one batch. Multiple sclerosis patients had significantly lower normalized Chao1 diversity than controls.

CDR3 size: 12 residues. The V gene lost 4 bases and the J gene lost 7 bases, with 11 bases spanning the gap. Germline assignment: CDR1 SGHTA and CDR2 FQGNSA. Unique molecular identifiers were present in the TCR beta cDNA libraries. The T cell input of roughly 1 to 11 million gave about 470,000 cDNA molecules. TCRdb processed the PCR reads anew with MiXCR; each CDR3 protein has one entry. The table has about 760,000 distinct CDR3 sequences, roughly 27% seen once. The specimen sequenced was blood. This clonotype was sampled from a girl aged 10-17 years with multiple sclerosis. The chain employs TRBV7-2 and TRBJ2-7; a possible D gene is TRBD1 (7 bases). CDR3 in amino acids: CASSSTGREQYF. CDR3 in DNA: TGTGCCAGCAGCTCGACAGGGAGGGAGCAGTACTTC.